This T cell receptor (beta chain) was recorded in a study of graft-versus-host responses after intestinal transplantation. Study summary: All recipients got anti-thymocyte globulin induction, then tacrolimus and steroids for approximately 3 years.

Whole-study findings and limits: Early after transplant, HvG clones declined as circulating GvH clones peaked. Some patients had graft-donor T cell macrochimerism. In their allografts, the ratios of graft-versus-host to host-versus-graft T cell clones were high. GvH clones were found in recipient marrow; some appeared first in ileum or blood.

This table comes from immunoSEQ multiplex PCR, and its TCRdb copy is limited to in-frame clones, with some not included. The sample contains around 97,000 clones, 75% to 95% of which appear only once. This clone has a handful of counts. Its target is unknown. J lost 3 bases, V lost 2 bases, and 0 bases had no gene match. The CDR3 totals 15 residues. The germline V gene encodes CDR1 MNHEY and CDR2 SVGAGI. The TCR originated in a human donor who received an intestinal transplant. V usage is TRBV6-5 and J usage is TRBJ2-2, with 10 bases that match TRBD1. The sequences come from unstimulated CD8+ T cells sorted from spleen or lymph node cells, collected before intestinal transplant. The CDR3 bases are TGTGCCAGCAGTTACGGGACAGGGGACACCGGGGAGCTGTTTTTT. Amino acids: CASSYGTGDTGELFF.